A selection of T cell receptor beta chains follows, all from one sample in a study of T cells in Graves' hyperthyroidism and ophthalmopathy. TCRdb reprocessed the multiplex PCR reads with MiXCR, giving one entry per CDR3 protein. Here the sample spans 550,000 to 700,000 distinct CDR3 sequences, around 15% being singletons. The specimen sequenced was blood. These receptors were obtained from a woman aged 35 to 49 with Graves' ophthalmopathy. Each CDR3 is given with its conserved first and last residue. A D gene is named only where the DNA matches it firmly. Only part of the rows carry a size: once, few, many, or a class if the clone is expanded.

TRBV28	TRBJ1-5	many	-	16	TGTGCCAGCAGTCTACCGAGGGTGGGCAGCAATCAGCCCCAGCATTTT	CASSLPRVGSNQPQHF
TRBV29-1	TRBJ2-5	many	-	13	TGCAGCGCCATTGACAGGCTCCAGGAGACCCAGTACTTC	CSAIDRLQETQYF
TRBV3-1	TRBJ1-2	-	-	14	TGTGCCAGCAGCCAAGATATCGGGTTTAGTGGCTACACCTTC	CASSQDIGFSGYTF
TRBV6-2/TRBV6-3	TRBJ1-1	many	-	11	TGTGCCAGCAGTTACTCGAGAGGCGCTTTCTTT	CASSYSRGAFF
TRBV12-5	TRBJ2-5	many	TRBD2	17	TGTGCTAGTGGTTTGAGAAGACTAGCGGGAGTTGAAGAGACCCAGTACTTC	CASGLRRLAGVEETQYF
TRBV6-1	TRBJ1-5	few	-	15	TGTGCCAGCAGTGAAGACTTAAATAGCAATCAGCCCCAGCATTTT	CASSEDLNSNQPQHF
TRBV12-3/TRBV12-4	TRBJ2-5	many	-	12	TGTGCCAGCAGTTACTACGGCGAGACCCAGTACTTC	CASSYYGETQYF
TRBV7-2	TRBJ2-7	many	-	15	TGTGCCAGCAGCCCCGATGCGGGCGGGATCTACGAGCAGTACTTC	CASSPDAGGIYEQYF
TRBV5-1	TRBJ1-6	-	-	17	TGCGCCAGCAGCTTGGCCCTAGGGGGGTCGTATAATTCACCCCTCCACTTT	CASSLALGGSYNSPLHF
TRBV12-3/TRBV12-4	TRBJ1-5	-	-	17	TGTGCCAGCAGTTATGGCCCCGCAGGGTTTGGCCTTCAGCCCCAGCATTTT	CASSYGPAGFGLQPQHF
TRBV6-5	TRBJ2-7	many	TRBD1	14	TGTGCCAGCAGGAGGGACAGCATCTCTTACGAGCAGTACTTC	CASRRDSISYEQYF
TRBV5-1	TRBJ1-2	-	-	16	TGCGCCAGCAGCTTAGGAGGGAACCCCTCCACCTATGGCTACACCTTC	CASSLGGNPSTYGYTF
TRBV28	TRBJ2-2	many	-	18	TGTGCCAGTCGAGGGGCGCCCGTACAGTCATCGAACACCGGGGAGCTGTTTTTT	CASRGAPVQSSNTGELFF
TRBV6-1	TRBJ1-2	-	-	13	TGTGCCAGCGACCCCGGCAGGGACTATGGCTACACCTTC	CASDPGRDYGYTF
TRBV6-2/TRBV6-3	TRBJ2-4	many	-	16	TGTGCCAGCACCGGAGGGGTCGGACTAGCCAAAAACATTCAGTACTTC	CASTGGVGLAKNIQYF
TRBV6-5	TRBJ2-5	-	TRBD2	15	TGTGCCAGCAGTTACTCGGGACTAGCGGAAGAGACCCAGTACTTC	CASSYSGLAEETQYF
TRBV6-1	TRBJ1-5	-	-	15	TGTGCCAGCAGTGAACAGGCCAGCAGCAATCAGCCCCAGCATTTT	CASSEQASSNQPQHF
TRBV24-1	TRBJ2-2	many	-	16	TGTGCCACCAGTGATTTTACCCCCCCCAACACCGGGGAGCTGTTTTTT	CATSDFTPPNTGELFF
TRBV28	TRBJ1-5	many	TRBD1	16	TGTGCCAGCAGTTTACTTGGGCCAGGGGGAAATCAGCCCCAGCATTTT	CASSLLGPGGNQPQHF
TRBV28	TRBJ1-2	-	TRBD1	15	TGTGCCAGCAGCCACCGGGACAGGGGGCGATATGGCTACACCTTC	CASSHRDRGRYGYTF
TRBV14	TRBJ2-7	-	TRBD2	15	TGTGCCAGCAGCCAAGATCTACTAGCGGGAGGCGAGCAGTACTTC	CASSQDLLAGGEQYF
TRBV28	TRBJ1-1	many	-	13	TGTGCCAGCAGTTTAACCAGTCGCTATGAAGCTTTCTTT	CASSLTSRYEAFF
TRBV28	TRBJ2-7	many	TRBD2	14	TGTGCCAGCACCCCGGGGGGGGTGGTCTACGAGCAGTACTTC	CASTPGGVVYEQYF
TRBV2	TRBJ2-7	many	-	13	TGTGCCAGCACCCATCAGAAGTCCTACGAGCAGTACTTC	CASTHQKSYEQYF
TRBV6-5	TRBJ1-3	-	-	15	TGTGCCAGCAGTCCCTCGGAACTCTCTGGAAACACCATATATTTT	CASSPSELSGNTIYF
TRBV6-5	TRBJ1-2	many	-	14	TGTGCCAGCAGTTACTCGCCAGTTAACTATGGCTACACCTTC	CASSYSPVNYGYTF
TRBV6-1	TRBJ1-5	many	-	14	TGTGCCAGCAGTGAACCCCCTTTGGGGCAGCCCCAGCATTTT	CASSEPPLGQPQHF
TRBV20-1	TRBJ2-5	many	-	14	TGCAGTGCTAGAGATCTATCGATGAGGGAGACCCAGTACTTC	CSARDLSMRETQYF
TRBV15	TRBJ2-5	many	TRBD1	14	TGTGCCACCAGCAGAAACCAGGGGGCTGAGACCCAGTACTTC	CATSRNQGAETQYF
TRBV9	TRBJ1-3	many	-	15	TGTGCCAGCAGCGTACGGGGAGGGGACGGAAACACCATATATTTT	CASSVRGGDGNTIYF
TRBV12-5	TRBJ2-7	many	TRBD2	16	TGTGCTAGTGGATCTCCTCGTCTTAGCGGGAGAAACGAGCAGTACTTC	CASGSPRLSGRNEQYF
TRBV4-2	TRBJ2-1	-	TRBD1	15	TGTGCCAGCAGCCATAACAGGGGGCAAGGAGATGAGCAGTTCTTC	CASSHNRGQGDEQFF
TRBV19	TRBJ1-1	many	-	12	TGTGCCAGTAGTATAAGTGGAGCCGGAGCTTTCTTT	CASSISGAGAFF
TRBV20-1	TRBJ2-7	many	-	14	TGCAGTGCTAGAGTTCTAACAGTAGCGGATGAGCAGTACTTC	CSARVLTVADEQYF
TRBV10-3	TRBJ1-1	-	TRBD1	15	TGTGCCATCTCCCCCAAGGACAGGGTGAACACTGAAGCTTTCTTT	CAISPKDRVNTEAFF
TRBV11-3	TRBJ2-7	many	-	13	TGTGCCAGCAGCTATAAAGGAGGTAAAGAGCAGTACTTC	CASSYKGGKEQYF
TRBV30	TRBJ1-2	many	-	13	TGTGCCTGGAGTGTGGGGTTCGACTATGGCTACACCTTC	CAWSVGFDYGYTF
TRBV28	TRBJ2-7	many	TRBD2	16	TGTGCCAGCAGCCCACTTACTAGCGGGAATAAGTACGAGCAGTACTTC	CASSPLTSGNKYEQYF
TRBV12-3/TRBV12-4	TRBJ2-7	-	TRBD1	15	TGTGCCAGCAGTTGTCGGGACAGGCTATCCTGCGAGCAGTACTTC	CASSCRDRLSCEQYF
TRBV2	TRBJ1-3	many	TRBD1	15	TGTGCCAGCAGTCCCCCCGGGACAGGGGGGATAAGGGCCCTATTT	CASSPPGTGGIRALF
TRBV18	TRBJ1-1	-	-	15	TGTGCCAGCTCCTTCTATCGGGACACGAGCACTGAAGCTTTCTTT	CASSFYRDTSTEAFF
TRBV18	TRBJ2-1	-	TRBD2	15	TGTGCCAGCTCACCACGGACTAGCGGCTACAATGAGCAGTTCTTC	CASSPRTSGYNEQFF
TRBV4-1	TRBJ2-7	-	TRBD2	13	TGCGCCAGCGGGGAGCGGGATCCCTACGAGCAGTACTTC	CASGERDPYEQYF
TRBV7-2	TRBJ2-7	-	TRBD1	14	TGTGCCAGCAGCTTAACTACAGGGGGAGACGAGCAGTACTTC	CASSLTTGGDEQYF
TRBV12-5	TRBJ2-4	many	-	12	TGTGCTAGTGCTCCAACTAGTCTCATTCAGTACTTC	CASAPTSLIQYF
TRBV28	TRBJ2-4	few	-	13	TGTGCCACCAGTCCCAGCGTCTTTAACATTCAGTACTTC	CATSPSVFNIQYF
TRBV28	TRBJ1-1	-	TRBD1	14	TGTGCCAGCAGTAGGACAGGGGATTCCACTGAAGCTTTCTTT	CASSRTGDSTEAFF
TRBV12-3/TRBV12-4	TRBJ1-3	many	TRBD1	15	TGTGCCAGCAGTCCCGGACAGGGGAAAGGAAACACCATATATTTT	CASSPGQGKGNTIYF